This TCR beta chain appears in the sequencing data of a study of CXCR3-negative and CXCR3-positive naive CD8 T cells. The CDR3 contains 15 residues. Germline values: CDR1 MGHRA, CDR2 YSYEKL. A note on this clonotype: Its target is not known.

Every individual CD8+ T cell subset underwent sorting in triplicate at under 350,000 cells apiece. The TRB libraries of cDNA were built by UMI-labeled 5' RACE. TCRdb reprocessed the 5' RACE reads and stores each CDR3 protein as one record, lacking DNA. The specimen's table records over 100,000 distinct CDR3 sequences. Study observations and caveats: Naive cells with CXCR3 showed TRB CDR3s that were more hydrophobic than those in CXCR3-negative naive cells.

Sequencing used naive CXCR3+ CD8+ T cells from blood. The subset is: CD45RO-CCR7+CD27+CD95- naive CD8+ T cells expressing CXCR3 (TNR3+). This TCR was sampled from a human donor in good health. Some clones in this sample may be carry-over from other donors' samples. This sequence joins TRBV4-1 and TRBJ2-5. The CDR3 loop is CASSQDWAGEETQYF.